The T cell receptor (beta chain) under discussion was sequenced for a study of T-cell reconstitution after alpha-beta-depleted transplantation in children. Overall study findings and caveats: Two months or so post-transplant, alpha-beta T cells reportedly derived from several hundred expanded graft clones. T cells produced anew were the main source of T-cell counts and diversity one year after transplant.

Construction of the TCRbeta library involved unique molecular identifiers. TCRdb used MiXCR to reprocess the PCR reads, holding one entry per CDR3 protein. The table records approximately 650,000 distinct CDR3 sequences, around 13% of them present only once. Notes on this clonotype: The antigen remains unidentified.

The V end was cut by 4 bases, the J end by 7 bases, with 16 bases between. The CDR3 is made up of 14 amino acids. Germline CDR1 is SGHRS and CDR2 is YFSETQ. This receptor was taken from a girl aged 2 to 10 with congenital amegakaryocytic thrombocytopenia, due to receive a stem cell transplant. The material was PBMCs, obtained before TCRalphabeta/CD19-depleted stem cell transplant. This sequence joins TRBV5-1 and TRBJ2-3; a weak D match, TRBD2 (5 bases). CDR3 in DNA: TGCGCCAGCAGCCGAGAGGGAGTATCCAATACGCAGTATTTT. It specifies CASSREGVSNTQYF.